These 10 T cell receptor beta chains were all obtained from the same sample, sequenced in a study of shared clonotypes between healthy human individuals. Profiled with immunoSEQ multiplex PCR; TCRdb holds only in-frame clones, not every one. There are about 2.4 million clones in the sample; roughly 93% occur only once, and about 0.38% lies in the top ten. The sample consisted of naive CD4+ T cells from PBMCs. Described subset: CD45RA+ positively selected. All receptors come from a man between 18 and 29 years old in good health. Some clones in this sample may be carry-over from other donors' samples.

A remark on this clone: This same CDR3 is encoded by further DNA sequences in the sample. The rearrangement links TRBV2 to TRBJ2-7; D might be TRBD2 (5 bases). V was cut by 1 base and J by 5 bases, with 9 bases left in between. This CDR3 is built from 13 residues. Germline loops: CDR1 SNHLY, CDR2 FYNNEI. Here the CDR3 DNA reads TGTGCCAGCAGTGAAGGGCGGGCCCACGAGCAGTACTTC. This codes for CASSEGRAHEQYF.

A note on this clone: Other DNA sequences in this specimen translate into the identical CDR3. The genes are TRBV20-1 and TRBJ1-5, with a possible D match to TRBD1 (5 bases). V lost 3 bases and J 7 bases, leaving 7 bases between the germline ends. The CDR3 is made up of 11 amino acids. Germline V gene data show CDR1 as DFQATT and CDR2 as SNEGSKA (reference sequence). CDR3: CSASGGQPQHF. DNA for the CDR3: TGCAGTGCTAGTGGGGGGCAGCCCCAGCATTTT.

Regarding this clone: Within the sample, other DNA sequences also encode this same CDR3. DNA for the CDR3: TGCAGTGCGCGAGCTTACAATGAGCAGTTCTTC. Protein product: CSARAYNEQFF. The chain links TRBV20-1 to TRBJ2-1, with D hard to call. Deletions cut 6 bases from V and 4 bases from J, with 7 bases between. This CDR3 is 11 amino acids long. Germline CDR1 is DFQATT and CDR2 is SNEGSKA (reference sequence).

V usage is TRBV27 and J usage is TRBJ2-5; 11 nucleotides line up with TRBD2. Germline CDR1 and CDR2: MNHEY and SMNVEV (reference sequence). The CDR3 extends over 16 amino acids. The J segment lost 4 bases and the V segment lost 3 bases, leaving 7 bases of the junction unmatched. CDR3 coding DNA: TGTGCCAGCAGTTTCACCCTAGCGGGAGGAGGAGAGACCCAGTACTTC. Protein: CASSFTLAGGGETQYF.

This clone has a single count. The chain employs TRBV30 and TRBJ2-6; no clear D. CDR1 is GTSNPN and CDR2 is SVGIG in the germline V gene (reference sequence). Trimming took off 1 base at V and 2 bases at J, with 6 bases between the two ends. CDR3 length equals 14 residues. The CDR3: CAWSAGTGANVLTF. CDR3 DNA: TGTGCCTGGAGTGCAGGAACTGGGGCCAACGTCCTGACTTTC.

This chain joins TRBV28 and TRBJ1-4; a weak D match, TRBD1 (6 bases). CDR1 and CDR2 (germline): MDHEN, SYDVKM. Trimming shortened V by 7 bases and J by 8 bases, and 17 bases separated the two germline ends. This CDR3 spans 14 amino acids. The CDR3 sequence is CASTSTGIWEKLFF. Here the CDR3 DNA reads TGTGCCAGCACCTCAACAGGGATTTGGGAAAAACTGTTTTTT.

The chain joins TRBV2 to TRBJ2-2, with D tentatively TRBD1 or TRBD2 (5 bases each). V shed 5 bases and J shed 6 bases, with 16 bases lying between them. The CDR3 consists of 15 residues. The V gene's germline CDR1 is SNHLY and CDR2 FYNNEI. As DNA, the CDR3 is TGTGCCAGCAGTCCAAGGGACCTGCGATCCGGGGAGCTGTTTTTT. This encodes CASSPRDLRSGELFF.

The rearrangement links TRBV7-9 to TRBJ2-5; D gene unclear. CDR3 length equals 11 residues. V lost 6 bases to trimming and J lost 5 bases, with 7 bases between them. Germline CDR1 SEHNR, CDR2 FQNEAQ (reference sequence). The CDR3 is CASRLGETQYF. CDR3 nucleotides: TGTGCCAGCAGGCTGGGGGAGACCCAGTACTTC.

The CDR3 region is CASSLRAGTSGRGDTQYF. DNA of the CDR3: TGTGCCAGCAGCTTAAGGGCAGGGACTAGCGGGAGGGGGGATACGCAGTATTTT. The chain uses TRBV7-2 and TRBJ2-3; 16 positions match TRBD2. V shed 2 bases, J shed 6 bases, and the junction held 8 bases outside the gene matches. The CDR3 contains 18 residues. CDR1 is SGHTA, CDR2 FQGNSA, per germline.

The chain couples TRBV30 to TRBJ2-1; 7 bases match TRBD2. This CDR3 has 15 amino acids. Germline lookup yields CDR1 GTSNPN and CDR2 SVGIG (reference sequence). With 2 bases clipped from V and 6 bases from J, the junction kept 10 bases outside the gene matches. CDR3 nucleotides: TGTGCCTGGAGTCTACGGGGAGGGACGCTCAATGAGCAGTTCTTC. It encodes CAWSLRGGTLNEQFF. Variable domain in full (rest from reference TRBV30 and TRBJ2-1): SQTIHQWPATLVQPVGSPLSLECTVEGTSNPNLYWYRQAAGRGLQLLFYSVGIGQISSEVPQNLSASRPQDRQFILSSKKLLLSDSGFYLCAWSLRGGTLNEQFFGPGTRLTVL.